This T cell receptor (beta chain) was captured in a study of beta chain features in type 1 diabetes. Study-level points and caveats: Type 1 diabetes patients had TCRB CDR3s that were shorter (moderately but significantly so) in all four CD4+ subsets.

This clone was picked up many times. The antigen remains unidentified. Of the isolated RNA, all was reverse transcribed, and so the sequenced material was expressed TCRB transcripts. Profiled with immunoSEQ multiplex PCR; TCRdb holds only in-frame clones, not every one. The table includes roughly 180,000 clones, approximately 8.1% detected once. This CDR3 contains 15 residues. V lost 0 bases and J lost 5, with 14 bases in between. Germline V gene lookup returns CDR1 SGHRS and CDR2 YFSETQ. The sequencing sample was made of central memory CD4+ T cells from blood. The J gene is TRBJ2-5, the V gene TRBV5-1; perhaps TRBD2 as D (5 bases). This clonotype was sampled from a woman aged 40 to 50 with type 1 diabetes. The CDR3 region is CASSLAAAEWETQYF. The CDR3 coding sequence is TGCGCCAGCAGCTTGGCGGCAGCGGAGTGGGAGACCCAGTACTTC.